The clone carrying this T cell receptor beta chain showed up just once. What it recognizes is unknown. The data stem from a study of cytomegalovirus exposure and HLA in healthy donors. Findings and caveats of the study: The study put some 160 TCR beta chains on its list as cytomegalovirus-associated.

This table comes from immunoSEQ multiplex PCR, and its TCRdb copy is limited to in-frame clones, with some not included. The repertoire holds some 330,000 clones, with around 86% as singletons. The V end was cut by 8 bases, the J end by 6 bases, with 11 bases between. The CDR3 has 12 amino acids. Germline values: CDR1 SNHLY, CDR2 FYNNEI. The clonotype originates from a woman younger than 35 in good health and CMV-seronegative. What was sequenced was PBMCs. The gene calls are TRBV2 and TRBJ2-1, with D uncertain. CDR3 bases: TGTGCCAGCGAGCAGGAAGGCAATGAGCAGTTCTTC. Protein product: CASEQEGNEQFF.